This entry lists 2 T cell receptor beta chains sequenced from one sample in a study of T cell changes during pregnancy in multiple sclerosis. Some clones are missing from TCRdb's copy, which holds only in-frame ones; the method was immunoSEQ multiplex PCR. Among some 60,000 clones listed, around 89% were seen once. The sequenced sample was peripheral blood, obtained after pregnancy. The origin of the receptors is a female donor with multiple sclerosis, enrolled in a pregnancy study.

The rearrangement joins TRBV7-2 to TRBJ2-4; D is undetermined. V was shortened by 2 bases and J by 6 bases, with 5 bases between the two germline ends. CDR1 is SGHTA, CDR2 FQGNSA, per germline. The CDR3 contains 12 residues. The CDR3 region has the DNA TGTGCCAGCAGCTTAAGCCCAAACATTCAGTACTTC. It yields the protein CASSLSPNIQYF.

The gene calls are TRBV6-6 and TRBJ1-2; perhaps TRBD1 as D (5 bases). The germline V gene has CDR1 MNHNY and CDR2 SVGAGI (reference sequence). With 6 bases removed from V and 0 bases from J, the gap between germline ends came to 14 bases. This CDR3 has 15 amino acids. The CDR3 sequence: CASSLGGAANYGYTF. The CDR3 DNA sequence: TGTGCCAGCAGCCTGGGGGGTGCAGCTAACTATGGCTACACCTTC.